This entry lists 10 T cell receptor beta chains sequenced from one sample in a study of human T cells and chemical hapten exposure. TCRdb re-analysed the RACE reads in MiXCR, keeping a single row per CDR3 protein. The sample has some 350,000 distinct CDR3 sequences; around 7% are singletons. Time point noted: patch test 1, 2 weeks after DPC sensitization. Treatment meaning: therapeutic diphenylcyclopropenone sensitization with weekly scalp DPC. The sequences come from whole blood, collected in connection with sensitization to the hapten diphenylcyclopropenone (DPC). These receptors were collected from a woman aged 18 to 35 with alopecia areata. Some clones in this sample may be carry-over from other donors' samples.

This clonotype was counted only a few times. The rearrangement joins TRBV7-9 to TRBJ1-2; D remains ambiguous. Germline V gene data show CDR1 as SEHNR and CDR2 as FQNEAQ (reference sequence). The CDR3 is 15 residues long. V was pared by 2 bases and J by 6 bases, with 16 bases between. The CDR3 nucleotides read TGTGCCAGCAGCTTATATCCCCGGACGGAGAATGGCTACACCTTC. Translated, it gives CASSLYPRTENGYTF.

The chain recombines TRBV7-2 with TRBJ1-5; no firm D call. CDR1 and CDR2 from the germline V gene are SGHTA and FQGNSA. This CDR3 has 14 amino acids. Trimming pared 0 bases from V and 6 bases from J, leaving 9 bases between. The CDR3 here is CASSLALCGQPQHF. For the CDR3, the DNA is TGTGCCAGCAGCTTAGCGCTCTGTGGTCAGCCCCAGCATTTT.

This chain connects TRBV20-1 to TRBJ2-7; TRBD1 agrees at 10 bases. J was trimmed by 4 bases and V by 7 bases; bases with no gene match: 4. There are 12 residues in the CDR3. Germline V gene lookup returns CDR1 DFQATT and CDR2 SNEGSKA (reference sequence). CDR3 amino acids: CSVPDRGYEQYF. The CDR3 DNA is TGCAGTGTCCCGGACAGGGGGTACGAGCAGTACTTC.

In its sample, this clonotype was seen a few times. Here the CDR3 reads CATSSGGAMYDTQYF. The CDR3 coding sequence is TGTGCCACTTCTAGCGGGGGGGCCATGTACGATACGCAGTATTTT. V gene TRBV2 combines with J gene TRBJ2-3, with TRBD2 matching over 12 bases. Germline V CDR1 and CDR2: SNHLY, FYNNEI. CDR3 length: 15 residues. V was clipped by 10 bases and J by 6 bases; unmatched bases: 11.

This clonotype was recorded many times. The chain employs TRBV6-5 and TRBJ2-5, with D possibly TRBD1 on 6 matching bases. V shed 6 bases and J shed 3 bases, with 11 bases lying between them. CDR1 MNHEY and CDR2 SVGAGI come from the germline V gene. The CDR3 has 13 residues. In nucleotides, the CDR3 is TGTGCCAGCAGCTTGGACAGAGAAGAGACCCAGTACTTC. This translates into CASSLDREETQYF.

This clonotype was detected ten times or more. J is TRBJ2-7 and V is TRBV7-2; 9 bases align to TRBD1. Germline V gene sequence: CDR1 SGHTA, CDR2 FQGNSA. J gave up 6 bases and V 5 bases, and 8 bases lay outside the gene matches. The CDR3 runs 14 residues. DNA of the CDR3: TGTGCCAGCAGCCCTCGGGACAGGGCTGGCGAGCAGTACTTC. Its translation: CASSPRDRAGEQYF.

The rearrangement joins TRBV20-1 to TRBJ2-5; D is uncertain. The V gene's germline CDR1 is DFQATT and CDR2 SNEGSKA (reference sequence). This CDR3 spans 11 amino acids. The germline V and J ends were trimmed by 3 bases and 4 bases, with 6 bases remaining between them. The CDR3, as DNA: TGCAGTGCTAGCCCATCAGAGACCCAGTACTTC. This translates into CSASPSETQYF.

The sample holds a few counts of this clonotype. The rearrangement joins TRBV5-1 to TRBJ2-1, with TRBD1 matching over 9 bases. The germline V gene has CDR1 SGHRS and CDR2 YFSETQ. The J segment lost 4 bases and the V segment lost 4 bases, leaving 9 bases of the junction unmatched. CDR3 size: 16 residues. CDR3 DNA: TGCGCCAGCAGCCCCGGGGACAGGGCTTTTTACAATGAGCAGTTCTTC. Its translation is CASSPGDRAFYNEQFF. Full variable domain (missing parts from reference TRBV5-1 and TRBJ2-1): KAGVTQTPRYLIKTRGQQVTLSCSPISGHRSVSWYQQTPGQGLQFLFEYFSETQRNKGNFPGRFSGRQFSNSRSEMNVSTLELGDSALYLCASSPGDRAFYNEQFFGPGTRLTVL.

V gene TRBV3-1 combines with J gene TRBJ1-1, with unresolved D. CDR1 and CDR2 (germline): LGHDT, YNNKEL (reference sequence). The CDR3 runs to 13 residues. The ends were cut back, 1 base at V and 2 bases at J, with 5 bases in the middle. The CDR3 nucleotides read TGTGCCAGCAGCCAAGCAGGAAACACTGAAGCTTTCTTT. Amino acids: CASSQAGNTEAFF.

J is TRBJ2-7 and V is TRBV29-1; no reliable D call. V was cut by 4 bases and J by 3 bases, with 10 bases left in between. Germline V gene sequence: CDR1 SQVTM, CDR2 ANQGSEA. The CDR3 length is 12 residues. DNA for the CDR3: TGCAGCGTTGCCACAGACCACTACGAGCAGTACTTC. It translates to CSVATDHYEQYF.